The T cell receptor (beta chain) described here comes from a study of blood T cell repertoires in COVID-19. Across the study: There were acute and convalescent COVID-19 samples, and they came from the United States, Italy and Spain.

In the study's own analysis: Estimation of nucleated cell counts relied on the amplification of reference gene primers. Assay: immunoSEQ multiplex PCR; the TCRdb copy retains only in-frame clones and omits some. V, J and clone size were drawn from that table, and D and trimming were deduced from the DNA. This sample carries about 120,000 clones, around 90% of them seen once, and the ten largest clones take 4% to 5.5%. The CDR3 consists of 16 residues. Germline V gene data show CDR1 as SGHTA and CDR2 as FQGNSA. Trimming took 3 bases from V and 8 from J; bases not matched to a gene: 10. This clonotype was obtained from a human donor in a cohort sampled during active COVID-19. The gene calls are TRBV7-2 and TRBJ2-1; TRBD2 agrees at 10 bases. Sequenced material: peripheral blood. DNA for the CDR3: TGTGCCAGCAGCTTCTCAGCGGGAGGGTTTTGGGATGAGCAGTTCTTC. Protein sequence: CASSFSAGGFWDEQFF.